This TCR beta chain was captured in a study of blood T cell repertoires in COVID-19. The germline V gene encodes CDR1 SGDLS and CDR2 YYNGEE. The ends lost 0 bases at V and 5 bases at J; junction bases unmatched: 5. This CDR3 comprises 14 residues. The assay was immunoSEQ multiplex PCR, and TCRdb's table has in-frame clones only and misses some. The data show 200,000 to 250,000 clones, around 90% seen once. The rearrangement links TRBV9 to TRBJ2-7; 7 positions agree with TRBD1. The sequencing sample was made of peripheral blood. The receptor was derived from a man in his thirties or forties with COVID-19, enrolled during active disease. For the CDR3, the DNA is TGTGCCAGCAGCGTAGAGGGACAGTCAGACGAGCAGTACTTC. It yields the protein CASSVEGQSDEQYF.